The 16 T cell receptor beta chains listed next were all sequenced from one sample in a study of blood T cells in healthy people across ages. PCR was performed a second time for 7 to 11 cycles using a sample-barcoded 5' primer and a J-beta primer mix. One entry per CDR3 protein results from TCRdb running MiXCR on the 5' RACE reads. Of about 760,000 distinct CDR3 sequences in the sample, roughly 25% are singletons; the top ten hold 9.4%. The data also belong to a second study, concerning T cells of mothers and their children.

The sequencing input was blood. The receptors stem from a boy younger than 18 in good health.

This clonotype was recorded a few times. The CDR3 DNA reads TGCGCCAGCAGCTTGGAAGGCTCCCTCCACTTT. It specifies CASSLEGSLHF. This chain uses TRBV5-1 with TRBJ1-6; D gene uncertain. V was trimmed by 0 bases and J by 14 bases, leaving 6 bases between them. CDR1 SGHRS and CDR2 YFSETQ come from the germline V gene. The CDR3 covers 11 residues.

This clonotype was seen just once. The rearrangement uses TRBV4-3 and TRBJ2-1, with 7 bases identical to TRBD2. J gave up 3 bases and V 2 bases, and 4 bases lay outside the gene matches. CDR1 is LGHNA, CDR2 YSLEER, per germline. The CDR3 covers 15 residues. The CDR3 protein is CASSQSLADYNEQFF. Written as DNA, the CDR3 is TGCGCCAGCAGCCAATCCCTAGCGGACTACAATGAGCAGTTCTTC.

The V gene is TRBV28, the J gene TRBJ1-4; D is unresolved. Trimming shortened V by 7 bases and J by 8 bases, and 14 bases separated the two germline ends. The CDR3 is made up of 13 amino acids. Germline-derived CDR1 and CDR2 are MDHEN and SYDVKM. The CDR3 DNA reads TGTGCCAGCACTCGCCGGGAACGCGAAAAACTGTTTTTT. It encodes CASTRREREKLFF.

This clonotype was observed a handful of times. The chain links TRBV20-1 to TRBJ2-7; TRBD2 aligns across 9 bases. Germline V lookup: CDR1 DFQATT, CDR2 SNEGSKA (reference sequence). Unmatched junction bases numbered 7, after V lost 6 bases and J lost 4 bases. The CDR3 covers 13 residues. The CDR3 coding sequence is TGCAGTGCCAACGGACTAGCGTCTTACGAGCAGTACTTC. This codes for CSANGLASYEQYF.

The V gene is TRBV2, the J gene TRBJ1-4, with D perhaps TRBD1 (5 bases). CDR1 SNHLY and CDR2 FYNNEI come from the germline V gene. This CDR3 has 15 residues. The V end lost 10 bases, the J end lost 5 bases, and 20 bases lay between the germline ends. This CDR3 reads CAISVPGTDNEKLFF. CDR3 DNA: TGTGCCATCTCGGTCCCCGGGACTGACAATGAAAAACTGTTTTTT.

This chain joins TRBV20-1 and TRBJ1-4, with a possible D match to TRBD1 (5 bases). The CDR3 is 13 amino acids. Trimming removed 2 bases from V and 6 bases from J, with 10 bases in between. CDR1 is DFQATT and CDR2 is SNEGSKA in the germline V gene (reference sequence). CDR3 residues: CSARSGGDEKLFF. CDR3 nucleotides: TGCAGTGCTAGATCGGGGGGGGATGAAAAACTGTTTTTT.

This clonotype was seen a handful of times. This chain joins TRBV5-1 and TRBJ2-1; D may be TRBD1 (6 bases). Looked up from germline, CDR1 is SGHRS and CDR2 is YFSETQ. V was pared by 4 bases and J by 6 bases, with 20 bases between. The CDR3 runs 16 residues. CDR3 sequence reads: CASSPGPPDRSNEQFF. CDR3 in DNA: TGCGCCAGCAGCCCGGGGCCCCCCGACAGGAGCAATGAGCAGTTCTTC.

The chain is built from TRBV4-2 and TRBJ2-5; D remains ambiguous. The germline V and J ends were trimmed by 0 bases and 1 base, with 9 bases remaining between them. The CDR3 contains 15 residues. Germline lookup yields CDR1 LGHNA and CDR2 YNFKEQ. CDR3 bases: TGTGCCAGCAGCCAAGAGAGTGACTTCCAAGAGACCCAGTACTTC. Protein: CASSQESDFQETQYF.

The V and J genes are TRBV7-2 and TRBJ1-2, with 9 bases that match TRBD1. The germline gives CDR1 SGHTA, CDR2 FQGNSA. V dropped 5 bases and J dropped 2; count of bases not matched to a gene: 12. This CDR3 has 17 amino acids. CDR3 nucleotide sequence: TGTGCCAGCAGCGTACGATACCGGGACAGGGACAACTATGGCTACACCTTC. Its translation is CASSVRYRDRDNYGYTF. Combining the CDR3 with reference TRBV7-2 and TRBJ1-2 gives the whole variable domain GAGVSQSPSNKVTEKGKDVELRCDPISGHTALYWYRQSLGQGLEFLIYFQGNSAPDKSGLPSDRFSAERTGGSVSTLTIQRTQQEDSAVYLCASSVRYRDRDNYGYTFGSGTRLTVV.

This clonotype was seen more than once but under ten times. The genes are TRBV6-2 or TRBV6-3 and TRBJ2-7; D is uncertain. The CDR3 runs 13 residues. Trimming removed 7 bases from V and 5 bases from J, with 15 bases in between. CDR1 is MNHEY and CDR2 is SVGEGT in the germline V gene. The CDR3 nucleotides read TGTGCCAGCACCTACGCGGTTATCAACGAGCAGTACTTC. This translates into CASTYAVINEQYF.

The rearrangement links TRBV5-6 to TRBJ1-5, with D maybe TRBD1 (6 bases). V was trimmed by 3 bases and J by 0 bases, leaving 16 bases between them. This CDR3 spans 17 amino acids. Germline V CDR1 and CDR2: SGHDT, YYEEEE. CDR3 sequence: CASSWRLDRYSNQPQHF. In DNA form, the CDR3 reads TGTGCCAGCAGCTGGAGGCTAGACAGGTATAGCAATCAGCCCCAGCATTTT.

The CDR3 spells CASSTRTHTGELFF. The CDR3 nucleotides are TGTGCCAGCAGCACCCGGACTCACACCGGGGAGCTGTTTTTT. The rearrangement uses TRBV21-1 and TRBJ2-2; whether TRBD2, the table's D call, matches the DNA was not checked. TRBV21-1 is tagged as a pseudogene. The CDR3 has 14 amino acids.

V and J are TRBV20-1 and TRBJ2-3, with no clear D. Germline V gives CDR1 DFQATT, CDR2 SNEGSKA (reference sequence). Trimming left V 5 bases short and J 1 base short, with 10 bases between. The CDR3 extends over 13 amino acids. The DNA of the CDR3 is TGCAGTGCTTTAGCAACGGGCACAGATACGCAGTATTTT. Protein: CSALATGTDTQYF.

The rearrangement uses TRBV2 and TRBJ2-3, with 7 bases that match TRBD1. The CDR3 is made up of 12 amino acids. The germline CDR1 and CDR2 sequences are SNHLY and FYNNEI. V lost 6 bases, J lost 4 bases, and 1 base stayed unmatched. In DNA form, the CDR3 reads TGTGCCAGCAGCGGACAGGCAGATACGCAGTATTTT. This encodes CASSGQADTQYF.

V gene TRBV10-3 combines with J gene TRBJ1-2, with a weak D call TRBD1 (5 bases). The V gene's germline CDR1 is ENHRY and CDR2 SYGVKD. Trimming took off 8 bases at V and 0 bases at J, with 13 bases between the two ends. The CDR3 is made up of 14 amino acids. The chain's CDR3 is CAIAGAPANYGYTF. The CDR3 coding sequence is TGTGCCATCGCCGGGGCCCCAGCTAACTATGGCTACACCTTC.

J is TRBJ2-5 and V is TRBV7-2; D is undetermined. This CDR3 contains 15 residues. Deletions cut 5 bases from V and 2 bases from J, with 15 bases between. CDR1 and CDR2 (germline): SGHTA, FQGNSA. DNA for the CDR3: TGTGCCAGCAGCCTCACCAGGTCGCTACAAGAGACCCAGTACTTC. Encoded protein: CASSLTRSLQETQYF. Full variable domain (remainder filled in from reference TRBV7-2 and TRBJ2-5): GAGVSQSPSNKVTEKGKDVELRCDPISGHTALYWYRQSLGQGLEFLIYFQGNSAPDKSGLPSDRFSAERTGGSVSTLTIQRTQQEDSAVYLCASSLTRSLQETQYFGPGTRLLVL.